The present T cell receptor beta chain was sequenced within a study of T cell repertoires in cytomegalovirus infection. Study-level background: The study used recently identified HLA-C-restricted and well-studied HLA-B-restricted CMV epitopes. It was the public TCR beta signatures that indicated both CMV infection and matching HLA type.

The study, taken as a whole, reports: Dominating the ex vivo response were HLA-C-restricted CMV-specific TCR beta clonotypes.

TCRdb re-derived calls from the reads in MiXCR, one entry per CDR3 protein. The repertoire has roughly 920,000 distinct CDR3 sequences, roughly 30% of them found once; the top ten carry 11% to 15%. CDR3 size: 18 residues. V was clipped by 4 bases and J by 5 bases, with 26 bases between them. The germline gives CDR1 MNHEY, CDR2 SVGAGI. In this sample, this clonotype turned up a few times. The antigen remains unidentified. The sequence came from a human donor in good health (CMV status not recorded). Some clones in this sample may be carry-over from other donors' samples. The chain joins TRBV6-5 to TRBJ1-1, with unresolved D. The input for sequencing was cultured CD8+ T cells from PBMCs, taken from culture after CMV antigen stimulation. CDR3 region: CASSSLIGRGTIKTEAFF. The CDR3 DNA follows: TGTGCCAGCAGTTCACTTATCGGACGGGGTACAATAAAGACTGAAGCTTTCTTT.